The source of this TCR beta chain is a study of blood T cell repertoires in COVID-19 (dated by TCRdb to 2020 to 2021). A note on the overall study: Samples covering the acute and convalescent phases of COVID-19 were provided by collaborators in the United States, Italy and Spain. Where available, HLA class I and class II types were taken from metadata supplied by the sample provider and were not determined by assay-based typing. The dataset comprised deeply sampled blood TCRbeta repertoires from subjects exposed to, actively infected with, or recovered from COVID-19. A de-identified subject ID, COVID-19 status, age in years and sex were almost always included in the sample metadata. A freely available public database, intended as a resource for researchers studying the immune response to SARS-CoV-2, is where the repertoires were released. The samples were drawn from two sources: the first 160 participants of the ongoing ImmuneRACE study, and fewer than 1,500 subjects contributed by 6 global collaborators. The prospective study material was composed of cDNA or gDNA derived from T cells, B-cell-depleted T cells, or PBMCs.

The study at large found these results: Clinical and demographic metadata were provided uncurated, with the amount varying by source and participant.

As to this clone: The specificity of this receptor is unknown. Base qualities are not provided; no much larger clone lies one nucleotide away.

V has 3 bases trimmed and J has 2 bases trimmed; junction bases matching no gene number 5. The CDR3 covers 16 residues, taking in both the cysteine and the phenylalanine. Only the CDR3 region is kept as DNA, spanning 48 bases read in frame from base 1. The germline V gene (reference sequence) sets CDR1 to DFQATT and CDR2 to SNEGSKA. In the prospective study, participants were roughly 18 to 100 years old, resided in 24 geographic areas of the United States, and were enrolled through a virtual design. Cohort assignment in the prospective study relied on participant-reported clinical history from a screening survey and a study questionnaire. Each participant in the prospective study had whole blood, serum and a nasopharyngeal or oropharyngeal swab collected by mobile phlebotomists. Over a roughly two-month period, participants in the prospective study had the option of providing additional blood draws and questionnaires. Before DNA extraction, blood samples from the prospective study were shipped at room temperature or frozen.

The immunoSEQ Assay, a bias-controlled multiplex PCR, was used to amplify TCRbeta CDR3 regions from genomic DNA. Per the original workflow: Within the assay, amplification of reference gene primers was used to estimate how many nucleated cells each sample contained. To quantify the absolute abundance of each unique TCRbeta CDR3 rearrangement, sequence reads were collapsed and filtered. For each sample, productive Simpson clonality was calculated as the square root of Simpson's diversity index over productive rearrangements. The table comes from immuneACCESS by way of TCRdb, which keeps in-frame sequences with V and J called. Part of the clones is missing from these tables; in studies checked, under half for an unresolved V gene and the rest for unknown reasons. V, J and clone size are taken as reported in that table, and D and trimming were inferred from the DNA itself. The table for this sample lists about 140,000 clones; 80% to 90% of them were counted only once. 3.4% of the sample comes from the top ten.

The receptor's source is a woman aged 50 to 60 with acute COVID-19. This sequence uses TRBV20-1 and TRBJ2-6; TRBD2 aligns with 9 central bases. The sample was PBMCs or T cells enriched from blood (not recorded which). The CDR3 reads CSASLASGTGANVLTF. The DNA sequence is as follows: TGCAGTGCTAGTCTCGCTAGCGGGACTGGGGCCAACGTCCTGACTTTC.